The 5 T cell receptor beta chains listed next were all sequenced from one sample in a study of T cells in tumors after PD-1 blockade. Profiled with immunoSEQ multiplex PCR; TCRdb holds only in-frame clones, not every one. The sample carries around 34,000 clones, 73% recorded once. Sequences were derived from PBMCs, sampled after anti-PD-1 treatment. Receptors originate from a human donor with basal cell carcinoma.

The chain carries TRBV3-1 (or the pseudogene TRBV3-2) and TRBJ2-1; 9 nucleotides match TRBD1. Germline V gives CDR1 LGHDT, CDR2 YNNKEL (reference sequence). This CDR3 is built from 15 residues. V lost 5 bases and J lost 5; bases outside the gene matches: 7. The CDR3 nucleotides are TGTGCCAGCAGCTCTCGGGACAGGGCCGACAATGAGCAGTTCTTC. Translating gives CASSSRDRADNEQFF.

This clone showed up just once. The chain couples TRBV5-8 to TRBJ1-6; D gene ambiguous. The CDR3 runs to 15 residues. V was shortened by 2 bases and J by 5 bases, with 11 bases between the two germline ends. Germline CDR1 is SGHTS and CDR2 is YDEGEE. CDR3: CASSFYAANNSPLHF. The CDR3, as DNA: TGTGCCAGCAGCTTTTACGCGGCCAATAATTCACCCCTCCACTTT.

The rearrangement joins TRBV7-7 to TRBJ1-3; 7 nucleotides align to TRBD1. The CDR3 extends over 13 amino acids. Germline CDR1 is SSHAT and CDR2 is FNYEAQ (reference sequence). Germline trimming cut 4 bases from V and 7 bases from J; bases unmatched to any gene: 4. The CDR3 DNA follows: TGTGCCAGCAGCTCTGGACAGGAGAACACCATATATTTT. This encodes CASSSGQENTIYF.

This chain links TRBV7-6 with TRBJ2-1, with 7 bases matching TRBD2. Trimming at V came to 4 bases and at J to 5 bases, leaving 11 bases not matched to a gene. The length of the CDR3 is 16 residues. Germline V gene lookup returns CDR1 SGHVS and CDR2 FNYEAQ. DNA for the CDR3: TGTGCCAGCAGCTCTAGCGGCGGGACGCTTAACAATGAGCAGTTCTTC. This gives the protein CASSSSGGTLNNEQFF. The whole variable domain, filled in from reference TRBV7-6 and TRBJ2-1, reads GAGVSQSPRYKVTKRGQDVALRCDPISGHVSLYWYRQALGQGPEFLTYFNYEAQQDKSGLPNDRFSAERPEGSISTLTIQRTEQRDSAMYRCASSSSGGTLNNEQFFGPGTRLTVL.

The rearrangement links TRBV6-5 to TRBJ1-6, with TRBD1 matching over 9 bases. V was clipped by 7 bases and J by 4 bases; unmatched bases: 5. The CDR3 covers 15 residues. Germline V lookup: CDR1 MNHEY, CDR2 SVGAGI. The CDR3 nucleotides are TGTGCCAGCACTTCGGACAGGGGATATAATTCACCCCTCCACTTT. This gives the protein CASTSDRGYNSPLHF.